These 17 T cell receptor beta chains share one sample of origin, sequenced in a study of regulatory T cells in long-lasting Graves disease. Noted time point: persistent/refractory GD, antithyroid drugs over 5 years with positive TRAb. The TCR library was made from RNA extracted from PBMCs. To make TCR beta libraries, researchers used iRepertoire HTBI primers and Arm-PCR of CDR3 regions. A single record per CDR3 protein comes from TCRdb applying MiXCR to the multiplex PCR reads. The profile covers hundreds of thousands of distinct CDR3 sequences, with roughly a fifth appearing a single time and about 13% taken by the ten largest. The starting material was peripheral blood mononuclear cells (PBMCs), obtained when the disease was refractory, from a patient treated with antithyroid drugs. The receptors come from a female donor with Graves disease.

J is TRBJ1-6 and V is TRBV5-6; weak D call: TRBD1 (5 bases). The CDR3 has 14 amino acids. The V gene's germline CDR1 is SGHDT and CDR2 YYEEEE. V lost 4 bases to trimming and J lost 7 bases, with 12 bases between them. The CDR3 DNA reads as TGTGCCAGCAGCGGGGGGACCGCCAATTCACCCCTCCACTTT. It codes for CASSGGTANSPLHF. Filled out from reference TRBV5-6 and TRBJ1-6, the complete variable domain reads DAGVTQSPTHLIKTRGQQVTLRCSPKSGHDTVSWYQQALGQGPQFIFQYYEEEERQRGNFPDRFSGHQFPNYSSELNVNALLLGDSALYLCASSGGTANSPLHFGNGTRLTVT.

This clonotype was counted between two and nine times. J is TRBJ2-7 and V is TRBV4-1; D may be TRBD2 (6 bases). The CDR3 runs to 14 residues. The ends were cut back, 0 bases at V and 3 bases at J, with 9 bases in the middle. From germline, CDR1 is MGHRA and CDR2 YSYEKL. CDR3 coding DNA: TGCGCCAGCAGCCAAGATTCGCGGGACTACGAGCAGTACTTC. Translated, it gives CASSQDSRDYEQYF.

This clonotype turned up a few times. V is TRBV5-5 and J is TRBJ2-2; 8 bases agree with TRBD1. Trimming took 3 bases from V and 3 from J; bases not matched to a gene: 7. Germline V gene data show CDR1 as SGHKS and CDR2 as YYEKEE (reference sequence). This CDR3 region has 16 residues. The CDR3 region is CASSYDRGVDTGELFF. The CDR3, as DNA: TGTGCCAGCAGCTACGACAGGGGTGTAGACACCGGGGAGCTGTTTTTT.

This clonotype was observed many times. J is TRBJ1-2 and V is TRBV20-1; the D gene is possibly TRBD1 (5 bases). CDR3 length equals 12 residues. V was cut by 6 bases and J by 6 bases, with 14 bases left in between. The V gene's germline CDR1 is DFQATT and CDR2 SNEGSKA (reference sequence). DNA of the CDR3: TGCAGTGCCCCCAGGGTTGGAGATGGCTACACCTTC. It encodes CSAPRVGDGYTF.

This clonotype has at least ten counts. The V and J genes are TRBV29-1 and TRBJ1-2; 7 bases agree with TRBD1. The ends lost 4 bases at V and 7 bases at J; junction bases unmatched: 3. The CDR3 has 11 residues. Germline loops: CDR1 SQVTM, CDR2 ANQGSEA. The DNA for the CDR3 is TGCAGCGTTGCATCAGGGGGTGGCTACACCTTC. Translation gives CSVASGGGYTF.

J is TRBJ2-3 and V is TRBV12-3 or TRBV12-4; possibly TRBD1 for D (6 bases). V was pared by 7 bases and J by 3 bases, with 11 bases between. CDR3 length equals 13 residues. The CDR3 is CASISGQTDTQYF. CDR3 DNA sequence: TGTGCCAGCATCTCGGGACAAACAGATACGCAGTATTTT.

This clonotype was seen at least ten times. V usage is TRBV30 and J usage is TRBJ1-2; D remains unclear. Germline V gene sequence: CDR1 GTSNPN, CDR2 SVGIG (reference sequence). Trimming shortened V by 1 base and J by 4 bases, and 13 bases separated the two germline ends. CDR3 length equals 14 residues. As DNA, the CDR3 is TGTGCCTGGAGTGGATCAGTCAATAGCTATGGCTACACCTTC. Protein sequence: CAWSGSVNSYGYTF. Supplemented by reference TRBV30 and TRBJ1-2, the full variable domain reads SQTIHQWPATLVQPVGSPLSLECTVEGTSNPNLYWYRQAAGRGLQLLFYSVGIGQISSEVPQNLSASRPQDRQFILSSKKLLLSDSGFYLCAWSGSVNSYGYTFGSGTRLTVV.

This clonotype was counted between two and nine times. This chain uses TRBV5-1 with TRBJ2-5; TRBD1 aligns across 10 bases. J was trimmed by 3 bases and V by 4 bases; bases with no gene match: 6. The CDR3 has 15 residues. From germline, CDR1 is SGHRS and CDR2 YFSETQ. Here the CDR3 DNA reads TGCGCCAGCAGCCTAAGGACAGGGGGAGAAGAGACCCAGTACTTC. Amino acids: CASSLRTGGEETQYF.

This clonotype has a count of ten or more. As DNA, the CDR3 is TGTGCCAGCAGAGGGACGCGGAACTATGGCTACACCTTC. Translating gives CASRGTRNYGYTF. The V and J genes are TRBV2 and TRBJ1-2; possible D gene TRBD1, 5 bases. Germline V gene lookup returns CDR1 SNHLY and CDR2 FYNNEI. V was trimmed by 6 bases and J by 2 bases, leaving 10 bases between them. This CDR3 has 13 residues.

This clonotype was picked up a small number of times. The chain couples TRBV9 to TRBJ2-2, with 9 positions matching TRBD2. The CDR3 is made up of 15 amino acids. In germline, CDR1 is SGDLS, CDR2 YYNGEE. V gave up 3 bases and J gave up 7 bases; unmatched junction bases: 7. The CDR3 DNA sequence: TGTGCCAGCAGCGATAGTCTAGCGGGGAACGGGGAGCTGTTTTTT. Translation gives CASSDSLAGNGELFF.

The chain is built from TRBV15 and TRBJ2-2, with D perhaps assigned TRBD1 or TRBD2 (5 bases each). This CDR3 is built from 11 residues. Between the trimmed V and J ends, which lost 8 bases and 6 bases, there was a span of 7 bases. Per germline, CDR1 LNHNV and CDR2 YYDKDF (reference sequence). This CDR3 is CATEGPGELFF. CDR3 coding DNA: TGTGCCACCGAGGGGCCCGGGGAGCTGTTTTTT.

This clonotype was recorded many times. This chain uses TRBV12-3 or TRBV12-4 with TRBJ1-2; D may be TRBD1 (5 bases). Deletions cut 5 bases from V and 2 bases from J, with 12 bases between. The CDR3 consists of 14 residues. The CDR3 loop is CASSPSDRNYGYTF. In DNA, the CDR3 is TGTGCCAGCAGTCCCTCCGACAGAAACTATGGCTACACCTTC.

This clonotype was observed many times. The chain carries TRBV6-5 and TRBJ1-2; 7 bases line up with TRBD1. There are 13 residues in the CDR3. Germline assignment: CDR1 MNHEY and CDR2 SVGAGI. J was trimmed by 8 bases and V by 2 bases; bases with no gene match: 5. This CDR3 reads CASSYPDRRGYTF. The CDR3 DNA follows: TGTGCCAGCAGTTACCCGGACAGGAGAGGCTACACCTTC.

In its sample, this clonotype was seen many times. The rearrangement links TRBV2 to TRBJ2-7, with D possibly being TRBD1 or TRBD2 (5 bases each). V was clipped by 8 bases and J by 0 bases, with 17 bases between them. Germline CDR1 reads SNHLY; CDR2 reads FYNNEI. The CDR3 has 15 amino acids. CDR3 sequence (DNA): TGTGCCAGCCTCGAGCTGTCAGGGACCTCCTACGAGCAGTACTTC. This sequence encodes CASLELSGTSYEQYF.

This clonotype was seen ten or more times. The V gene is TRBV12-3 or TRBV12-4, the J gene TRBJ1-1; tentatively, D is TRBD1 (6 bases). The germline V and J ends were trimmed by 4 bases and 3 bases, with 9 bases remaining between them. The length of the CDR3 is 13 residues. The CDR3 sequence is CASSSGTHTEAFF. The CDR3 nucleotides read TGTGCCAGCAGTTCCGGGACACACACTGAAGCTTTCTTT.

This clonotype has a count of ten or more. The chain's CDR3 is CASSIDYGELFF. CDR3 coding DNA: TGTGCCAGCTCAATTGACTACGGGGAGCTGTTTTTT. V gene TRBV18 combines with J gene TRBJ2-2, with a weak D call TRBD2 (5 bases). The germline V gene has CDR1 KGHSH and CDR2 LQKENI. CDR3 size: 12 residues. V lost 5 bases to trimming and J lost 7 bases, with 8 bases between them. Complete variable domain (other parts from reference TRBV18 and TRBJ2-2): NAGVMQNPRHLVRRRGQEARLRCSPMKGHSHVYWYRQLPEEGLKFMVYLQKENIIDESGMPKERFSAEFPKEGPSILRIQQVVRGDSAAYFCASSIDYGELFFGEGSRLTVL.

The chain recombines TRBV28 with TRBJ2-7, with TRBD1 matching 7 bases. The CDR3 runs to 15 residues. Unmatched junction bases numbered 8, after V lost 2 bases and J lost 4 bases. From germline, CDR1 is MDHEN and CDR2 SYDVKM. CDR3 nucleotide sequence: TGTGCCAGCAGTTTAACTTCAGACAGGGAGTACGAGCAGTACTTC. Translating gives CASSLTSDREYEQYF.